This T cell receptor (beta chain) appears in the sequencing data of a study of identical twins. General study findings and limits: Models came in too low on out-of-frame TCR alpha sharing in monozygotic twins. The same donors were not followed; conclusions instead depended on cross-sectional statistical analysis. Memory repertoires lacked the insertion deficit that abundant cord blood beta clonotypes showed.

Each donor (without exception) was a healthy Caucasian. TCRdb independently ran MiXCR on the 5' RACE reads; one entry per CDR3 protein. The sample includes about 900,000 distinct CDR3 sequences, approximately 13% seen only once; the top ten take around 1.5%. Trimming removed 5 bases from V and 1 base from J, with 8 bases in between. CDR3 size: 13 residues. Germline lookup yields CDR1 LNHNV and CDR2 YYDKDF (reference sequence). This clonotype was seen a handful of times. Its target is unknown. These data were likewise used in another study, on yellow fever vaccine responses in identical twins.

Sequencing was performed on PBMCs. The V gene is TRBV15, the J gene TRBJ1-1; D is undetermined. The source of this sequence is a woman aged 18-29 years in good health. CDR3 residues: CATSLGRNTEAFF. CDR3 coding DNA: TGTGCCACCAGCCTTGGTCGGAACACTGAAGCTTTCTTT.